A single T cell receptor (beta chain) is shown here with its context. Which antigen it targets is not known. Per-base quality was not reported, and no clone a single base away is much larger than it. Naive and memory CD4+ T cells were separated from cryopreserved PBMCs through CD4 enrichment, which was followed by EasySep naive CD4+ T cell enrichment. Ficoll-Paque PLUS gradient centrifugation was used to isolate PBMCs from leukapheresis product or whole blood. The PBMCs went either fresh into the expansion assay or into cryopreservation at -140 degrees C. The QIAamp Micro DNA Kit was used to extract genomic DNA from the CD4+ T cells. Deep-resolution immunoSEQ TCR-beta sequencing was performed on DNA from uncultured naive and memory CD4+ T cells. Per the authors' processing: During preprocessing, nonproductive sequences were removed, along with CDR3s that did not begin with C, did not end with F or W, or were shorter than 7 amino acids. Cultured and uncultured naive and memory CD4+ repertoires were searched for previously identified spike- and CEF-reactive CDR3s. CDR3 homology was quantified as pairwise Levenshtein distance, calculated with the stringdist R package after three terminal residues were trimmed from each end. Held by TCRdb, this immuneACCESS table contains in-frame sequences only and omits some clones. Under half of the omission traces to an unresolved V gene where checked; the cause of the rest is unknown. V and J calls and clone size follow that table, whereas D and trimming were derived from the DNA. In all, the sample holds 9,500 to 13,000 clones, and 80% to 90% of those were seen once. 2.2% of the sample rests with the top ten.

The data belong to a study of CD4 T cells in relation to SARS-CoV-2 and coronaviruses (TCRdb year 2021). Broadly, across the study: A median age of around 35 years, with a range of about 20 to 80 years, was recorded for the full convalescent cohort of approximately 12 patients. The approximately 12 convalescent patients included 8 males and 4 females; two subjects were Hispanic. Patient-derived lymphoblastoid cell lines were used to map the HLA restriction of shared crossreactive spike epitopes. The study assessed, at the TCR clonotype level, memory CD4+ T cell crossreactivity between SARS-CoV-2 and common cold coronavirus spike proteins. The Adaptive Biotechnologies TCR-sequencing kit was used to sequence samples from a few pre-COVID donors and the naive versus memory experiments, whereas other data were Illumina-based. Expansion assays from other donors in the study were sequenced with a different, Illumina-based TCR-beta assay.

The study at large found these results: Around three fifths of donors had memory CD4+ clonotypes that crossrecognized SARS-CoV-2 and at least one common cold coronavirus spike. Small numbers of patients and of tested TCRs limited the study. Crossreactive clones showed significantly weaker SARS-CoV-2-driven expansion than monoreactive clones, consistent with antigenic imprinting. Since the crossreactivity analysis centred on spike protein, crossreactivity against other viral proteins was not assessed. No donor contributed both pre-pandemic and post-infection samples, which limited tracing the source of pre-existing responses. Sequencing of naive versus memory cells indicated that the assay detects memory recall responses, not primary responses primed during culture.

Looking up the germline V gene yields CDR1 SQVTM and CDR2 ANQGSEA. V ends up 7 bases short and J 7 bases short, with an unmatched junction base count of 3. Spanning cysteine to phenylalanine, the CDR3 consists of 12 amino acids. Just the 36-base CDR3 DNA is kept, in frame starting at base 1. Sequenced sample: naive CD4+ T cells from PBMCs. The sample's cell subset or site, from its label and the paper: naive CD4+ T cells isolated by negative enrichment. The source of this sequence is an adult with COVID-19. Recombination linked TRBV29-1 to TRBJ1-5; a stretch of 11 junction bases matches TRBD1. For the CDR3, the sequence is CSAWDRGQPQHF. The nucleotides read TGCAGCGCATGGGACAGGGGGCAGCCCCAGCATTTT.